This T cell receptor (beta chain) stems from a study of T-cell reconstitution after alpha-beta-depleted transplantation in children. With 6 bases clipped from V and 6 bases from J, the junction kept 6 bases outside the gene matches. From germline, CDR1 is ENHRY and CDR2 SYGVKD. The CDR3 length is 16 residues. The TCRbeta library incorporated unique molecular identifiers. TCRdb reanalysed the PCR reads using MiXCR and keeps one entry per CDR3 protein. The sample lists around 400,000 distinct CDR3 sequences; under 13% were seen once. This specimen consisted of PBMCs from the stem cell graft donor, obtained from the stem cell graft. This TCR came from a human donor who donated a stem cell graft to a child with acute myeloid leukemia. The chain carries TRBV10-3 and TRBJ1-6; 12 bases line up with TRBD1. CDR3: CAISEGQGASNSPLHF. DNA of the CDR3: TGTGCCATCAGCGAGGGACAGGGGGCTTCTAATTCACCCCTCCACTTT.